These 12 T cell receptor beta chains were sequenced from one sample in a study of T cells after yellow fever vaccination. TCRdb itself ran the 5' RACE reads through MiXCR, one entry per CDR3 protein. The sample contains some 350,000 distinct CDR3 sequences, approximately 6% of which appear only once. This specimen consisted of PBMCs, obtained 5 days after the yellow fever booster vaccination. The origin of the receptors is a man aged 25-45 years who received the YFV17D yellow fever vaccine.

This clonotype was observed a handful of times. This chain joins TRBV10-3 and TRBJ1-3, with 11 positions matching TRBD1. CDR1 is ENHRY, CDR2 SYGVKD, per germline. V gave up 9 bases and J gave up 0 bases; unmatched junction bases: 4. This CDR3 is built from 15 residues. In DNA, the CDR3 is TGTGCCATAAGGGGACAGGGGGACTCTGGAAACACCATATATTTT. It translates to CAIRGQGDSGNTIYF.

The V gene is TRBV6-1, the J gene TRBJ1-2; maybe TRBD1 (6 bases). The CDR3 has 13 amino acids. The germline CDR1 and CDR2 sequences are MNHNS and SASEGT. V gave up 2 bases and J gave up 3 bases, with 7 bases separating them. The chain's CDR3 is CASSEWTDYGYTF. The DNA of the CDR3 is TGTGCCAGCAGTGAATGGACAGACTATGGCTACACCTTC.

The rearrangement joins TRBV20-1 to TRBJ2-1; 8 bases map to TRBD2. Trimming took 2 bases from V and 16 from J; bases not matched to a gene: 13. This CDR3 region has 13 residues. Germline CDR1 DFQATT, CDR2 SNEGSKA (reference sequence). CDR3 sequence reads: CSARPPPGLVYFF. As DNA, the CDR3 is TGCAGTGCTAGACCTCCTCCGGGACTAGTCTATTTCTTC.

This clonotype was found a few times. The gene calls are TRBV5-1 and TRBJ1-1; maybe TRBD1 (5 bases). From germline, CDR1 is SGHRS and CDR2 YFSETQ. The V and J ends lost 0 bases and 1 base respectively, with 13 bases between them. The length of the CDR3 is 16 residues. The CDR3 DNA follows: TGCGCCAGCAGCTTGGTGGGGGGAACCCCGAACACTGAAGCTTTCTTT. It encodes CASSLVGGTPNTEAFF. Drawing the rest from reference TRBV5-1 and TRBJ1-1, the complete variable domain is KAGVTQTPRYLIKTRGQQVTLSCSPISGHRSVSWYQQTPGQGLQFLFEYFSETQRNKGNFPGRFSGRQFSNSRSEMNVSTLELGDSALYLCASSLVGGTPNTEAFFGQGTRLTVV.

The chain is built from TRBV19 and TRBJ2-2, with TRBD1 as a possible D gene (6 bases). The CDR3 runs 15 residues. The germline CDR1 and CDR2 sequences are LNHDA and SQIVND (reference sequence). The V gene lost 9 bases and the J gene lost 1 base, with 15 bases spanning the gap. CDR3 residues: CASGNQGWNTGELFF. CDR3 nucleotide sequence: TGTGCCAGCGGAAATCAGGGGTGGAACACCGGGGAGCTGTTTTTT. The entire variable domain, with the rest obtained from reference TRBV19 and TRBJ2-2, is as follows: DGGITQSPKYLFRKEGQNVTLSCEQNLNHDAMYWYRQDPGQGLRLIYYSQIVNDFQKGDIAEGYSVSREKKESFPLTVTSAQKNPTAFYLCASGNQGWNTGELFFGEGSRLTVL.

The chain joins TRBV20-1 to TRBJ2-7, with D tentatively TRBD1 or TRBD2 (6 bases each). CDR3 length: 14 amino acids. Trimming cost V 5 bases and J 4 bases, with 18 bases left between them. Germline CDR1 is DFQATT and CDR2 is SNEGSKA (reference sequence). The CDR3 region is CSALGPGARYEQYF. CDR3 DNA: TGCAGTGCTCTAGGGCCGGGGGCCAGGTACGAGCAGTACTTC.

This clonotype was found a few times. For the CDR3, the DNA is TGTGCCAGCAGCCAAGATGAAGGGTTACTGGAGCAGTACTTC. Translating it yields CASSQDEGLLEQYF. The rearrangement joins TRBV3-1 to TRBJ2-7; no definite D call. CDR1 and CDR2 (germline): LGHDT, YNNKEL (reference sequence). This CDR3 is 14 amino acids long. V lost 0 bases to trimming and J lost 7 bases, with 13 bases between them.

The CDR3 coding sequence is TGCGCCAGCAGCTTGGATGCTAGCGGGAGGGCCGGGGACACCGGGGAGCTGTTTTTT. Translation: CASSLDASGRAGDTGELFF. The rearrangement joins TRBV5-1 to TRBJ2-2, with TRBD2 identical over 12 bases. Germline V CDR1 and CDR2: SGHRS, YFSETQ. There are 19 residues in the CDR3. The V and J ends lost 0 bases and 3 bases, in that order; junction bases with no gene match: 9.

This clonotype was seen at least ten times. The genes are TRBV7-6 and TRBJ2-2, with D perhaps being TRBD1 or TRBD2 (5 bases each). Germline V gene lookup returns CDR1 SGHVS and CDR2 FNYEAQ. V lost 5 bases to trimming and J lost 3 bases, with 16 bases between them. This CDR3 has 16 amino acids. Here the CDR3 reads CASSGAGTDHTGELFF. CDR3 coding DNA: TGTGCCAGCAGCGGTGCCGGGACGGACCACACCGGGGAGCTGTTTTTT.

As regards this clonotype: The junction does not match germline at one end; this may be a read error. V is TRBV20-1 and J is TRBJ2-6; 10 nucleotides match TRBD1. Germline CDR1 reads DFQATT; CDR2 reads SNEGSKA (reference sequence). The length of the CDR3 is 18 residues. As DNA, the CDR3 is TGCTGTGCTCAGGATCCGGGACAGGGGTATCCTGGGGCCAACGTCCTGACTTTC. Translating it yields CCAQDPGQGYPGANVLTF.

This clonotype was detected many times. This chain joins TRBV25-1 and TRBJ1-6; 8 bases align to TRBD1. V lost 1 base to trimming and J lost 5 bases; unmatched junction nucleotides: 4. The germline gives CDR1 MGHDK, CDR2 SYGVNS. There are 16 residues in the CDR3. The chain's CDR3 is CASSELRGQDNSPLHF. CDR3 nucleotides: TGTGCCAGCAGTGAATTACGGGGACAGGATAATTCACCCCTCCACTTT.

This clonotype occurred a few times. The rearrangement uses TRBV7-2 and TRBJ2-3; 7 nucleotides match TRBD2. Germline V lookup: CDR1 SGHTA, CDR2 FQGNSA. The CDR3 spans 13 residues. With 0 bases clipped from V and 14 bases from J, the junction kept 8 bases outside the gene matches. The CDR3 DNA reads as TGTGCCAGCAGCTTAGCGCGGGGCTGGGGGGGGTATTTT. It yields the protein CASSLARGWGGYF.